Following are 10 T cell receptor beta chains from one sample sequenced in a study of beta chain features in type 1 diabetes. The isolated RNA, all of it, was reverse transcribed, so expressed TCRB transcripts were what got sequenced. Using immunoSEQ multiplex PCR, the repertoire was profiled, and TCRdb retains in-frame clones only, with some absent. The sample lists 600,000 or so clones; around 12% were seen once. Findings and caveats of the study: TCRB CDR3s were moderately but significantly shorter in Type 1 diabetes patients in all four CD4+ subsets.

What these receptors recognize is not known. Material for sequencing was naive CD4+ T cells from blood. These receptors all come from a man under 40 with type 1 diabetes.

This rearrangement joins TRBV7-2 to TRBJ1-6; D is unresolved. The V end was cut by 0 bases, the J end by 6 bases, with 18 bases between. Germline assignment: CDR1 SGHTA and CDR2 FQGNSA. This CDR3 has 18 amino acids. In DNA form, the CDR3 reads TGTGCCAGCAGCTTAGCGCACCTAACAGCAATTTTTAATTCACCCCTCCACTTT. Residues: CASSLAHLTAIFNSPLHF.

This clone appeared a single time. V and J are TRBV18 and TRBJ2-2; the D gene is possibly TRBD2 (6 bases). Germline V lookup: CDR1 KGHSH, CDR2 LQKENI. The V end lost 2 bases, the J end lost 4 bases, and 14 bases lay between the germline ends. The CDR3 has 16 residues. The CDR3 here is CASSPGTSPATGELFF. The DNA for the CDR3 is TGTGCCAGCTCACCAGGAACTAGCCCGGCCACCGGGGAGCTGTTTTTT. The full variable domain, in which reference TRBV18 and TRBJ2-2 provide the parts outside the CDR3, is NAGVMQNPRHLVRRRGQEARLRCSPMKGHSHVYWYRQLPEEGLKFMVYLQKENIIDESGMPKERFSAEFPKEGPSILRIQQVVRGDSAAYFCASSPGTSPATGELFFGEGSRLTVL.

The chain links TRBV6-5 to TRBJ1-5; 9 bases are shared with TRBD1. The germline gives CDR1 MNHEY, CDR2 SVGAGI. V shed 2 bases and J 9 bases; nucleotides not matched to a gene: 8. The CDR3 length is 15 residues. The CDR3, as DNA: TGTGCCAGCAGTTACGAAACAGGGGGCGACGGGCCCCAGCATTTT. Residues: CASSYETGGDGPQHF.

This clone was seen only a few times. J is TRBJ1-2 and V is TRBV5-4, with 7 bases that match TRBD1. V lost 3 bases and J lost 8; bases outside the gene matches: 13. Germline-derived CDR1 and CDR2 are SGHNT and YYREEE (reference sequence). This CDR3 comprises 15 residues. The CDR3 sequence: CASSWQGQWLNGYTF. DNA for the CDR3: TGTGCCAGCAGCTGGCAGGGACAGTGGCTTAACGGCTACACCTTC.

The rearrangement uses TRBV7-2 and TRBJ1-4, with a tentative D call TRBD1 (6 bases). Trimming shortened V by 3 bases and J by 8 bases, and 16 bases separated the two germline ends. Germline V gene lookup returns CDR1 SGHTA and CDR2 FQGNSA. CDR3 length: 15 residues. DNA of the CDR3: TGTGCCAGCAGCTTCGGTAGTGGGACAAGGGAAAAACTGTTTTTT. Encoded protein: CASSFGSGTREKLFF.

This clone showed up just a few times. The rearrangement joins TRBV7-6 to TRBJ2-5; D unresolved. Germline CDR1 reads SGHVS; CDR2 reads FNYEAQ. The V end was cut by 5 bases, the J end by 4 bases, with 11 bases between. CDR3 length: 13 amino acids. CDR3 DNA: TGTGCCAGCAGCGCCACCCCTTTAGAGACCCAGTACTTC. It translates to CASSATPLETQYF. Filled out from reference TRBV7-6 and TRBJ2-5, the complete variable domain reads GAGVSQSPRYKVTKRGQDVALRCDPISGHVSLYWYRQALGQGPEFLTYFNYEAQQDKSGLPNDRFSAERPEGSISTLTIQRTEQRDSAMYRCASSATPLETQYFGPGTRLLVL.

The chain employs TRBV7-9 and TRBJ1-1; D remains ambiguous. There are 12 residues in the CDR3. Trimming pared 5 bases from V and 4 bases from J, leaving 8 bases between. The germline CDR1 and CDR2 sequences are SEHNR and FQNEAQ (reference sequence). As DNA, the CDR3 is TGTGCCAGCAGCCCCTTCGTCACTGAAGCTTTCTTT. Translation: CASSPFVTEAFF.

This clone was seen a handful of times. The chain joins TRBV25-1 to TRBJ2-1; 8 positions agree with TRBD2. CDR3 length: 17 amino acids. V shed 2 bases and J 4 bases; nucleotides not matched to a gene: 10. Germline lookup yields CDR1 MGHDK and CDR2 SYGVNS. This CDR3 is CASSEPRGARLYNEQFF. The CDR3 bases are TGTGCCAGCAGTGAACCGCGGGGGGCGAGGCTATACAATGAGCAGTTCTTC.

This sequence joins TRBV7-2 and TRBJ2-3; D might be TRBD1 (6 bases). Germline V gene data show CDR1 as SGHTA and CDR2 as FQGNSA. The length of the CDR3 is 14 residues. Deletions cut 3 bases from V and 5 bases from J, with 12 bases between. CDR3 coding DNA: TGTGCCAGCAGCTTTCAGGGGTCAGGAGATACGCAGTATTTT. Its protein product is CASSFQGSGDTQYF. Filled out from reference TRBV7-2 and TRBJ2-3, the complete variable domain reads GAGVSQSPSNKVTEKGKDVELRCDPISGHTALYWYRQSLGQGLEFLIYFQGNSAPDKSGLPSDRFSAERTGGSVSTLTIQRTQQEDSAVYLCASSFQGSGDTQYFGPGTRLTVL.

This clone was observed a few times. V is TRBV6-6 and J is TRBJ1-3; no reliable D call. The CDR3 length is 13 residues. CDR1 and CDR2 (germline): MNHNY, SVGAGI (reference sequence). The V gene lost 10 bases and the J gene lost 2 bases, with 12 bases spanning the gap. The CDR3 protein is CATWVGTGNTIYF. Here the CDR3 DNA reads TGTGCCACGTGGGTGGGTACTGGAAACACCATATATTTT.